One sample yielded the 19 T cell receptor beta chains listed below, sequenced in a study of metastatic and nonmetastatic thyroid tumors. Ahead of thyroid surgery, no patient had received treatment of any kind. TCRdb re-analyzed the PCR reads using MiXCR. The sample shows 30,000 to 45,000 clones, about 30% of them seen only once. The sequenced material came from blood. The receptors here all came from a male donor with papillary thyroid cancer or a benign thyroid nodule (not recorded which). Some clones in this sample may be carry-over from other donors' samples.

This clone was seen more than once but under ten times. This rearrangement joins TRBV9 to TRBJ1-2; D is undetermined. This CDR3 has 15 residues. The germline V and J ends were trimmed by 3 bases and 0 bases, with 12 bases remaining between them. CDR1 and CDR2 (germline): SGDLS, YYNGEE. CDR3 DNA sequence: TGTGCCAGCAGCGCTGATGATAGTGCTAACTATGGCTACACCTTC. Amino acids: CASSADDSANYGYTF.

The rearrangement joins TRBV4-1 to TRBJ2-7, with D perhaps TRBD2 (5 bases). V gave up 3 bases and J gave up 4 bases, with 10 bases separating them. Germline V gives CDR1 MGHRA, CDR2 YSYEKL. The CDR3 covers 13 residues. CDR3 bases: TGCGCCAGCAGCCAGGGGTGGGAGTACGAGCAGTACTTC. Its translation: CASSQGWEYEQYF.

This clone was seen repeatedly, ten times or more. A read error may explain this, as a much larger clone is one base away. This sample includes further DNA sequences coding for the same CDR3. The gene calls are TRBV19 and TRBJ2-7; 15 bases are shared with TRBD2. CDR3 size: 13 residues. Germline loops: CDR1 LNHDA, CDR2 SQIVND (reference sequence). The CDR3 protein is CASSTGTSGRSYF. The DNA of the CDR3 is TGTGCCAGCAGTACAGGGACTAGCGGGAGGAGTTACTTC.

This clone has only a few counts. The chain links TRBV2 to TRBJ2-3; tentatively, D is TRBD1 (6 bases). Germline V gene sequence: CDR1 SNHLY, CDR2 FYNNEI. The CDR3 is 13 amino acids. Trimming pared 5 bases from V and 3 bases from J, leaving 9 bases between. In DNA, the CDR3 is TGTGCCAGCAGTTCACAGGGAACAGATACGCAGTATTTT. It yields the protein CASSSQGTDTQYF.

This clone is medium-sized within its sample. The chain employs TRBV11-2 and TRBJ2-7; D is undetermined. Looked up from germline, CDR1 is SGHAT and CDR2 is FQNNGV. V lost 0 bases, J lost 2 bases, and 5 bases lay in between. The CDR3 extends over 13 amino acids. CDR3 in amino acids: CASSLDSTYEQYF. In DNA form, the CDR3 reads TGTGCCAGCAGCTTAGATTCCACCTACGAGCAGTACTTC.

V gene TRBV7-2 combines with J gene TRBJ1-2; D perhaps matches TRBD1 (6 bases). Per germline, CDR1 SGHTA and CDR2 FQGNSA. The CDR3 is made up of 14 amino acids. V lost 5 bases, J lost 2 bases, and 12 bases lay in between. CDR3 DNA: TGTGCCAGCAGCCCCCGGGACAAAAACTATGGCTACACCTTC. Translation: CASSPRDKNYGYTF.

This clone was observed a few times. The chain combines TRBV28 with TRBJ2-3; D is perhaps TRBD1 or TRBD2 (6 bases each). CDR1 is MDHEN and CDR2 is SYDVKM in the germline V gene. This CDR3 region has 15 residues. Trimming removed 3 bases at V and 4 bases at J, with 14 bases between. Here the CDR3 reads CASSFPRRGSDTQYF. The CDR3 region has the DNA TGTGCCAGCAGTTTCCCTCGGAGGGGGTCAGATACGCAGTATTTT. Filled out from reference TRBV28 and TRBJ2-3, the complete variable domain reads DVKVTQSSRYLVKRTGEKVFLECVQDMDHENMFWYRQDPGLGLRLIYFSYDVKMKEKGDIPEGYSVSREKKERFSLILESASTNQTSMYLCASSFPRRGSDTQYFGPGTRLTVL.

This chain connects TRBV6-2 or TRBV6-3 to TRBJ1-3; D gene unclear. Germline-derived CDR1 and CDR2 are MNHEY and SVGEGT. The ends were cut back, 0 bases at V and 8 bases at J, with 8 bases in the middle. CDR3 size: 13 residues. This CDR3 reads CASSYSGGDTIYF. CDR3 bases: TGTGCCAGCAGTTACTCCGGCGGGGACACCATATATTTT.

This clone was picked up many times. The chain is built from TRBV28 and TRBJ1-2; the D gene is possibly TRBD1 (5 bases). The V and J ends lost 5 bases and 2 bases respectively, with 12 bases between them. The germline V gene has CDR1 MDHEN and CDR2 SYDVKM. The CDR3 spans 14 residues. CDR3 nucleotides: TGTGCCAGCAGTCCCATGGGGGAGAACTATGGCTACACCTTC. It specifies CASSPMGENYGYTF.

This clone occurred a few times. The chain employs TRBV30 and TRBJ1-2; the match to TRBD1 covers 9 bases. Germline trimming cut 2 bases from V and 1 base from J; bases unmatched to any gene: 5. The germline V gene encodes CDR1 GTSNPN and CDR2 SVGIG (reference sequence). This CDR3 contains 15 residues. The CDR3 loop is CAWSSGTGNNYGYTF. The CDR3, as DNA: TGTGCCTGGAGTAGCGGGACAGGGAATAACTATGGCTACACCTTC.

This clone showed up just a few times. V is TRBV11-1 and J is TRBJ2-7, with TRBD1 matching over 11 bases. Germline assignment: CDR1 SGHAT and CDR2 FQDESV (reference sequence). The CDR3 loop spans 15 amino acids. After removal of 4 bases from V and 2 bases from J, the junction contained 4 bases not matched to a gene. The CDR3 DNA reads as TGTGCCAGCAGCTGGGGGACAGGGGGGCCCTACGAGCAGTACTTC. Amino acids: CASSWGTGGPYEQYF.

V usage is TRBV4-1 and J usage is TRBJ2-6; a weak D match, TRBD2 (5 bases). This CDR3 is 16 amino acids long. CDR1 and CDR2 from the germline V gene are MGHRA and YSYEKL. Trimming shortened V by 0 bases and J by 0 bases, and 6 bases separated the two germline ends. This chain's CDR3 is CASSQDAGSGANVLTF. CDR3 DNA: TGCGCCAGCAGCCAAGATGCGGGCTCTGGGGCCAACGTCCTGACTTTC.

This clone was found a few times. The chain employs TRBV9 and TRBJ1-2; D not resolved. Per the germline V gene, CDR1 is SGDLS and CDR2 is YYNGEE. CDR3 length: 12 residues. Between the trimmed V and J ends, which lost 0 bases and 8 bases, there was a span of 8 bases. In DNA form, the CDR3 reads TGTGCCAGCAGCGTAGAGGCCGGCGGCTACACCTTC. Translating gives CASSVEAGGYTF.

This clone was seen at least ten times. The J gene is TRBJ2-1, the V gene TRBV6-2 or TRBV6-3; TRBD1 aligns across 8 bases. V gave up 8 bases and J gave up 4 bases; unmatched junction bases: 13. The CDR3 has 16 residues. From germline, CDR1 is MNHEY and CDR2 SVGEGT. Written as DNA, the CDR3 is TGTGCCAGCGTGGACAGGGATTTTATGGGGTACAATGAGCAGTTCTTC. The encoded protein is CASVDRDFMGYNEQFF.

The table lists this clone with a few counts. At one boundary the junction diverges from the germline segment, which might be a read error. The chain links TRBV6-1 to TRBJ2-2; 7 nucleotides line up with TRBD1. Germline CDR1 is MNHNS and CDR2 is SASEGT. CDR3 size: 15 residues. The DNA of the CDR3 is TGTGCCAGCGGAACAGGGGTCACTTTGACCGGGGATCTGTTTTTT. It specifies CASGTGVTLTGDLFF.

V gene TRBV20-1 combines with J gene TRBJ1-4; D possibly corresponds to TRBD1 (5 bases). Trimming cost V 3 bases and J 2 bases, with 16 bases left between them. This CDR3 contains 16 residues. Germline V lookup: CDR1 DFQATT, CDR2 SNEGSKA (reference sequence). In DNA form, the CDR3 reads TGCAGTGCTAGTCCCACGGGGGGGAGCACTAATGAAAAACTGTTTTTT. Protein sequence: CSASPTGGSTNEKLFF.

This clone was seen at least ten times. The genes are TRBV9 and TRBJ1-2, with no clear D. Germline CDR1 is SGDLS and CDR2 is YYNGEE. V dropped 0 bases and J dropped 0 bases, with 6 bases sitting between them. CDR3 size: 14 residues. CDR3 protein: CASSVDSANYGYTF. The DNA for the CDR3 is TGTGCCAGCAGCGTAGACAGCGCTAACTATGGCTACACCTTC.

The table lists this clone with many counts. With a much larger clone just one base away, this may be a read error. This chain connects TRBV15 to TRBJ1-5; 8 nucleotides agree with TRBD1. Germline V gene data show CDR1 as LNHNV and CDR2 as YYDKDF (reference sequence). Trimming took 9 bases from V and 3 from J; bases not matched to a gene: 7. The CDR3 covers 14 residues. CDR3 loop: CATGQGLVNQPQHF. In nucleotides, the CDR3 is TGTGCCACAGGACAGGGATTGGTCAATCAGCCCCAGCATTTT. The complete variable domain, with remaining parts taken from reference TRBV15 and TRBJ1-5, reads DAMVIQNPRYQVTQFGKPVTLSCSQTLNHNVMYWYQQKSSQAPKLLFHYYDKDFNNEADTPDNFQSRRPNTSFCFLDIRSPGLGDTAMYLCATGQGLVNQPQHFGDGTRLSIL.

The chain recombines TRBV20-1 with TRBJ1-1, with D unresolved. The CDR3 is 11 residues long. Germline assignment: CDR1 DFQATT and CDR2 SNEGSKA (reference sequence). Trimming pared 3 bases from V and 4 bases from J, leaving 6 bases between. The CDR3, as DNA: TGCAGTGCTAGTTACGCCACTGAAGCTTTCTTT. Its protein is CSASYATEAFF.